This T cell receptor beta chain was identified during a study of blood T cell repertoires in COVID-19 (TCRdb year 2020). Regarding the complete study: Collaborator samples came from the United States, Italy and Spain and covered acute and convalescent phases of COVID-19. The samples were drawn from two sources: the first 160 participants of the ongoing ImmuneRACE study, and 1,254 subjects contributed by 6 global collaborators. The material from the prospective study consisted of cDNA or gDNA derived from T cells, B-cell-depleted T cells, or PBMCs. Where available, HLA class I and class II types were obtained from metadata supplied by the sample provider rather than from assay-based typing. Nearly every sample came with metadata listing a de-identified subject ID, COVID-19 status, age in years and sex. A freely available public database, intended as a resource for researchers studying the immune response to SARS-CoV-2, is where the repertoires were released. Deeply sampled blood TCRbeta repertoires from subjects exposed to, actively infected with, or recovered from COVID-19 were included in the dataset.

What the study reported, not specific to this receptor: The amount of clinical and demographic metadata varied by source and participant and was provided uncurated.

Trimming at the junction amounts to 0 bases on V and 4 bases on J, and the germline ends lie 8 bases apart. Measured from the cysteine to the phenylalanine, the CDR3 is 14 residues long. The read is trimmed to its CDR3 DNA, 42 bases read in frame from base 1. CDR1 and CDR2, looked up from the germline V gene (reference sequence), are SGHNT and YYREEE. The immunoSEQ Assay, a bias-controlled multiplex PCR, was used to amplify TCRbeta CDR3 regions from genomic DNA. From the authors' description of their analysis: Within the assay, amplification of reference gene primers was used to estimate how many nucleated cells each sample contained. Sequence reads were collapsed and filtered to measure the absolute abundance of every unique TCRbeta CDR3 rearrangement. For each sample, productive Simpson clonality was calculated as the square root of Simpson's diversity index across productive rearrangements. TCRdb holds this immuneACCESS table with in-frame rearrangements only. Some clones are missing; in checked studies, unresolved V genes explain under half, and the rest has no known cause. V and J calls and clone size are those listed in that table; D and trimming were worked out from the DNA. The sample includes about 140,000 clones, with roughly 80% observed a single time. The top ten clonotypes cover roughly 15% of the sample.

The collaborating institutions used their own protocols to collect whole blood in K2EDTA tubes. For TCRbeta analysis, collaborator samples were shipped as frozen whole blood, as isolated PBMCs, or as DNA extracted from either sample type. Concerning this clone: Its antigen specificity is not known. Qualities for individual bases were not recorded, and no much larger clone is one base off.

Source material: peripheral blood. The chain uses TRBV5-4 and TRBJ2-1; the D gene identity is not certain. The clonotype was recovered from a man aged 45-65 years with acute or convalescent COVID-19. DNA sequence: TGTGCCAGCAGCTTGGACAGAGAATACAATGAGCAGTTCTTC. This is translated as CASSLDREYNEQFF. The reference TRBV5-4 and TRBJ2-1 proteins fill in what lies around the CDR3, so the full variable domain reads ETGVTQSPTHLIKTRGQQVTLRCSSQSGHNTVSWYQQALGQGPQFIFQYYREEENGRGNFPPRFSGLQFPNYSSELNVNALELDDSALYLCASSLDREYNEQFFGPGTRLTVL.